What follows is one T cell receptor (beta chain) and its context. The data derive from a study of blood T cell repertoires in COVID-19. About the research overall: Collection of acute and convalescent COVID-19 samples took place in the United States, Italy and Spain. T cells, B-cell-depleted T cells, or PBMCs provided the cDNA or gDNA that served as material.

The assay was immunoSEQ multiplex PCR, and TCRdb's table has in-frame clones only and misses some. The table shows roughly 180,000 clones, with roughly 94% occurring only once. CDR3 length equals 19 residues. The germline V gene encodes CDR1 SGHRS and CDR2 YFSETQ. The junction had 12 bases not matched to a gene; V was cut back by 3 bases and J by 1 base. The chain combines TRBV5-1 with TRBJ2-3; 12 bases align to TRBD2. This clonotype originated in a man in his thirties or forties with COVID-19, enrolled during active disease. Sequencing was done on a sample of peripheral blood. CDR3 in DNA: TGCGCCAGCAGCTATCCTAGCGGGGGGGCCGTTTTCGGCACAGATACGCAGTATTTT. Translating gives CASSYPSGGAVFGTDTQYF.